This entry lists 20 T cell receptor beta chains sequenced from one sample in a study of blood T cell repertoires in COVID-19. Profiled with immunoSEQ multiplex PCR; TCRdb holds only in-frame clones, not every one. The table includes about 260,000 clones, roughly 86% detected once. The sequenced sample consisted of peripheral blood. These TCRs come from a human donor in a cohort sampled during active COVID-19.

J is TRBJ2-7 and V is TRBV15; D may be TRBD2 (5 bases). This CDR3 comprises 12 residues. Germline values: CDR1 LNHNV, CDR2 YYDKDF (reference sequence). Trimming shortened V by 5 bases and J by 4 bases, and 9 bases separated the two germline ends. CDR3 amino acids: CATSLDYYEQYF. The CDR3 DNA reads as TGTGCCACCAGCCTCGACTATTACGAGCAGTACTTC.

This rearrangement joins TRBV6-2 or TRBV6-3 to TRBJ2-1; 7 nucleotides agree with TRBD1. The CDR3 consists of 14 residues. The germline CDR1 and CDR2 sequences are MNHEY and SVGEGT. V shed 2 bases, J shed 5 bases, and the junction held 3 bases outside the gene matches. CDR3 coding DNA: TGTGCCAGCAGTTACGTCGACAGGGACAATGAGCAGTTCTTC. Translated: CASSYVDRDNEQFF.

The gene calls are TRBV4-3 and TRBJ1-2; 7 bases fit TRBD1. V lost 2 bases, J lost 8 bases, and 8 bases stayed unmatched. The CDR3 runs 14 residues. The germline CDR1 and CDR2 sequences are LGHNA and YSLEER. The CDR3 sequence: CASSQPGGRHGYTF. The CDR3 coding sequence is TGCGCCAGCAGCCAACCAGGGGGTAGACACGGCTACACCTTC.

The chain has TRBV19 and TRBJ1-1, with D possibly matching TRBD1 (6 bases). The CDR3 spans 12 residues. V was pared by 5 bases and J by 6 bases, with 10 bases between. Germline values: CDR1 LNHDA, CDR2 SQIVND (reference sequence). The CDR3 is CASSLGAAEAFF. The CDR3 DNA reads TGTGCCAGTAGTTTGGGGGCGGCTGAAGCTTTCTTT.

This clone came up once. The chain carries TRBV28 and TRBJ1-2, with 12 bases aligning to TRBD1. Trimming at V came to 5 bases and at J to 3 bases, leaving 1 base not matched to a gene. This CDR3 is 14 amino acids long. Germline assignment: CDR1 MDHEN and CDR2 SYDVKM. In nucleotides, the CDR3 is TGTGCCAGCAGTGGGACAGGGGGCTACTATGGCTACACCTTC. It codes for CASSGTGGYYGYTF.

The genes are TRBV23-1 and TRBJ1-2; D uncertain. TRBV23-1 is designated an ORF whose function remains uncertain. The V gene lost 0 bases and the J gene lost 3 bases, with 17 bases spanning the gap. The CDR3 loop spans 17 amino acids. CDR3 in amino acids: CASSQSSTVRRDYGYTF. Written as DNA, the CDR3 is TGCGCCAGCAGTCAATCCTCAACGGTCCGACGGGACTATGGCTACACCTTC.

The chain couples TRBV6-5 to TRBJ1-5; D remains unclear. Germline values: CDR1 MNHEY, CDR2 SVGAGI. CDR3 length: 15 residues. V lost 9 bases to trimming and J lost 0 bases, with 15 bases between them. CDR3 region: CASSWEGFSNQPQHF. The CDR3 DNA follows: TGTGCCAGTTCCTGGGAGGGATTTAGCAATCAGCCCCAGCATTTT.

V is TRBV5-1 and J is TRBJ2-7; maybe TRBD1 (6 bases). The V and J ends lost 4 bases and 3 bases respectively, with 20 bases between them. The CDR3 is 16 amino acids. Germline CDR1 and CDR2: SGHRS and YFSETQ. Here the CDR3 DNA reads TGCGCCAGCAGCCTTCGACAGGAAAGTATGGGCTACGAGCAGTACTTC. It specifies CASSLRQESMGYEQYF.

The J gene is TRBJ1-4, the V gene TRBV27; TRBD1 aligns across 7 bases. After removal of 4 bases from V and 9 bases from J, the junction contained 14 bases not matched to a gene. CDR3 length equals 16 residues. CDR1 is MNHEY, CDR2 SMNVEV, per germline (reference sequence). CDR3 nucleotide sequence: TGTGCCAGCAGTTCCCCAGTGGGACAGCGGCAGCAAAAACTGTTTTTT. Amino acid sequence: CASSSPVGQRQQKLFF.

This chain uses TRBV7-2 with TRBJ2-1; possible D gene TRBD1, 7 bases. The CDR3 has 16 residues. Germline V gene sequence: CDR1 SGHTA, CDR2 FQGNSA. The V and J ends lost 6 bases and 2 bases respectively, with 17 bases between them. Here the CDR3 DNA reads TGTGCCAGCAGTCGAACAACAGGGGAGGCCTACAATGAGCAGTTCTTC. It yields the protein CASSRTTGEAYNEQFF.

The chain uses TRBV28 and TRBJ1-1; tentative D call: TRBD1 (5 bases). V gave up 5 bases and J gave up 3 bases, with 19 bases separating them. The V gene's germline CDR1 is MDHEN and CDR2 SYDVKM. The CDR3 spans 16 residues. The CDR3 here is CASSRGGRGKDTEAFF. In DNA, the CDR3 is TGTGCCAGCAGTCGCGGGGGTCGGGGGAAAGACACTGAAGCTTTCTTT.

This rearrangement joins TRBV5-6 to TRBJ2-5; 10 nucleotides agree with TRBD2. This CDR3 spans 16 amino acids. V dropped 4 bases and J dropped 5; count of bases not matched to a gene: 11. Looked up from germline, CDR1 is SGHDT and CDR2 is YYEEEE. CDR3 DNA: TGTGCCAGCAGCCGAAGACTAGCGGGTTTCTCGGAGACCCAGTACTTC. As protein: CASSRRLAGFSETQYF.

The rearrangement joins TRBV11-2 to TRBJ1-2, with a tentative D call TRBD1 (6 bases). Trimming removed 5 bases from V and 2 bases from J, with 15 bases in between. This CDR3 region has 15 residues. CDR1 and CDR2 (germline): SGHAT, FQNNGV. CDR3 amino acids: CASSRRQEWNYGYTF. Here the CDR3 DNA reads TGTGCCAGCAGCCGACGACAGGAATGGAACTATGGCTACACCTTC.

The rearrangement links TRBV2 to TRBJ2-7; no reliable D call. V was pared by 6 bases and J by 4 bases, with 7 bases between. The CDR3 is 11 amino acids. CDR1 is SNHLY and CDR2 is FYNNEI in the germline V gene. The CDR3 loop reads CASRVTYEQYF. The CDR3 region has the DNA TGTGCCAGCAGGGTCACTTACGAGCAGTACTTC.

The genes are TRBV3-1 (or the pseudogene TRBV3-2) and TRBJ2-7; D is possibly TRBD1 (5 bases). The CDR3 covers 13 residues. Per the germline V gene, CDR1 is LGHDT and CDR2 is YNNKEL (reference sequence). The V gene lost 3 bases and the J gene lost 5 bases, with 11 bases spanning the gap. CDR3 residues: CASSHIFRDEQYF. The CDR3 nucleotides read TGTGCCAGCAGCCACATCTTCAGGGACGAGCAGTACTTC.

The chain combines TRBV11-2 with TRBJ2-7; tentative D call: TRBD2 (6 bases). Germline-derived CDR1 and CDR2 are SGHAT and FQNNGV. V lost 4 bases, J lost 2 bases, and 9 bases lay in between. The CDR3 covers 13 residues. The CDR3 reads CASSSGLAYEQYF. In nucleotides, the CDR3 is TGTGCCAGCAGCTCGGGACTGGCCTACGAGCAGTACTTC.

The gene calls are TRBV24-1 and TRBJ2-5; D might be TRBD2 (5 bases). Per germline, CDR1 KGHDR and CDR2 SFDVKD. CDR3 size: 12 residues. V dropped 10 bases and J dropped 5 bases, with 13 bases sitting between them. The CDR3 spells CATGVGEETQYF. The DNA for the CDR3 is TGTGCCACTGGAGTCGGGGAGGAGACCCAGTACTTC.

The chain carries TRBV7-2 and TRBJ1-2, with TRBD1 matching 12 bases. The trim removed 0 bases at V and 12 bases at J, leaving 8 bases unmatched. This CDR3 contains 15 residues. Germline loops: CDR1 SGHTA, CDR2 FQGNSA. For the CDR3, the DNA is TGTGCCAGCAGCTTAGCGGGACAGGGGGCATTAGGCCACACCTTC. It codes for CASSLAGQGALGHTF.

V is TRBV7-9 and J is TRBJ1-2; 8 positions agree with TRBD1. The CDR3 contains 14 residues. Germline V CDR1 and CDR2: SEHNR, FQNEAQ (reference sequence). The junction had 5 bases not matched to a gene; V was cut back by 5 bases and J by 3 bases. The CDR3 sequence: CASSPGQGDYGYTF. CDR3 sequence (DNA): TGTGCCAGCAGCCCCGGACAGGGAGACTATGGCTACACCTTC.

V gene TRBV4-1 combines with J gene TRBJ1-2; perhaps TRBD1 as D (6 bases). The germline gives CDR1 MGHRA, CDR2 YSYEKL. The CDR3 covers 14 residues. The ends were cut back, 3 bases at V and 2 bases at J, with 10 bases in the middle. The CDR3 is CASSHRQENYGYTF. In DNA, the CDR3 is TGCGCCAGCAGCCACCGACAGGAAAACTATGGCTACACCTTC.